Below, 19 T cell receptor beta chains from the same sample are listed, as sequenced in a study of T-cell reconstitution after alpha-beta-depleted transplantation in children. Preparing the TCRbeta library involved the use of unique molecular identifiers. TCRdb fed the PCR reads into MiXCR, producing one record per CDR3 protein. The sample holds about a million distinct CDR3 sequences; around 30% are singletons and the top ten take more than 25%. The sequences come from PBMCs, mostly from graft donor cells, collected 360 days after TCRalphabeta/CD19-depleted stem cell transplant. The receptors shown here come from a boy under two years old who had a stem cell transplant for SCID, so the T cells may come from the graft donor.

The rearrangement links TRBV12-3 or TRBV12-4 to TRBJ1-1; perhaps TRBD1 as D (6 bases). Trimming removed 9 bases at V and 4 bases at J, with 12 bases between. CDR3 length equals 12 residues. DNA for the CDR3: TGTGCCAGTAGAAACAGGGCCACTGAAGCTTTCTTT. It yields the protein CASRNRATEAFF.

This clonotype was counted between two and nine times. V gene TRBV3-1 combines with J gene TRBJ1-1; no reliable D call. Germline CDR1 LGHDT, CDR2 YNNKEL (reference sequence). This CDR3 is 14 amino acids long. Trimming shortened V by 4 bases and J by 2 bases, and 11 bases separated the two germline ends. The CDR3 is CASSPSVLNTEAFF. For the CDR3, the DNA is TGTGCCAGCAGCCCCAGCGTTCTCAACACTGAAGCTTTCTTT.

This chain uses TRBV7-2 with TRBJ1-3; 10 bases match TRBD1. With 2 bases clipped from V and 3 bases from J, the junction kept 7 bases outside the gene matches. The CDR3 is 17 residues long. Germline CDR1 and CDR2: SGHTA and FQGNSA. The CDR3 region has the DNA TGTGCCAGCAGCTTAAGGGGGGGACAGGGGAGTGGAAACACCATATATTTT. Encoded protein: CASSLRGGQGSGNTIYF.

V usage is TRBV20-1 and J usage is TRBJ2-1; D may be TRBD1 or TRBD2 (5 bases each). V was trimmed by 5 bases and J by 2 bases, leaving 19 bases between them. The CDR3 contains 16 residues. Germline CDR1 DFQATT, CDR2 SNEGSKA (reference sequence). The chain's CDR3 is CSAGLPGPSTYNEQFF. The CDR3 DNA sequence: TGCAGTGCTGGACTTCCGGGACCTTCAACCTACAATGAGCAGTTCTTC.

This clonotype was seen more than once but under ten times. This chain joins TRBV4-1 and TRBJ2-3; 8 nucleotides agree with TRBD2. The V segment lost 4 bases and the J segment 5 bases; nucleotides outside the gene matches: 8. The CDR3 sequence is 15 residues long. The germline gives CDR1 MGHRA, CDR2 YSYEKL. CDR3 sequence reads: CASSLSGGSGDTQYF. The DNA of the CDR3 is TGCGCCAGCAGCCTCTCGGGGGGGTCGGGAGATACGCAGTATTTT.

In its sample, this clonotype was seen a few times. V is TRBV20-1 and J is TRBJ1-5; D gene unclear. Germline V gene lookup returns CDR1 DFQATT and CDR2 SNEGSKA (reference sequence). CDR3 length equals 13 residues. V was trimmed by 1 base and J by 0 bases, leaving 4 bases between them. The CDR3 region is CSARADSNQPQHF. The CDR3 DNA sequence: TGCAGTGCTAGAGCAGATAGCAATCAGCCCCAGCATTTT.

The J gene is TRBJ2-5, the V gene TRBV12-3 or TRBV12-4; 9 bases align to TRBD2. Germline trimming cut 6 bases from V and 10 bases from J; bases unmatched to any gene: 24. The CDR3 covers 18 residues. The CDR3 DNA reads as TGTGCCAGCAGCTCCTTAGCGGGGGCCCGTGTCCGGGACGGGGTCCAGTACTTC. Its translation: CASSSLAGARVRDGVQYF.

This clonotype appeared many times. This chain links TRBV20-1 with TRBJ1-2; no clear D. From germline, CDR1 is DFQATT and CDR2 SNEGSKA (reference sequence). The germline V and J ends were trimmed by 7 bases and 4 bases, with 13 bases remaining between them. This CDR3 is 12 amino acids long. CDR3 loop: CSVGRSSYGYTF. CDR3 bases: TGCAGTGTTGGACGGAGCTCCTATGGCTACACCTTC.

This clonotype was recorded a few times. J is TRBJ1-1 and V is TRBV29-1; TRBD1 agrees at 9 bases. V shed 6 bases, J shed 0 bases, and the junction held 2 bases outside the gene matches. The V gene's germline CDR1 is SQVTM and CDR2 ANQGSEA. The CDR3 spans 13 residues. The CDR3 reads CSVDRGMNTEAFF. CDR3 bases: TGCAGCGTCGACAGGGGGATGAACACTGAAGCTTTCTTT.

The sample holds a few counts of this clonotype. This chain uses TRBV29-1 with TRBJ1-1; D unresolved. Germline values: CDR1 SQVTM, CDR2 ANQGSEA. This CDR3 contains 12 residues. V lost 4 bases and J 8 bases, leaving 14 bases between the germline ends. CDR3 residues: CSVVFEGREAFF. In DNA, the CDR3 is TGCAGCGTTGTGTTTGAGGGTAGGGAAGCTTTCTTT.

This clonotype was detected a few times. The chain links TRBV28 to TRBJ2-7; the D is unclear. The CDR3 has 17 residues. Germline V CDR1 and CDR2: MDHEN, SYDVKM. V lost 6 bases to trimming and J lost 0 bases, with 21 bases between them. The CDR3 region has the DNA TGTGCCAGCAGCTTTCCCCTCGGTCGCCCTACCTCCTACGAGCAGTACTTC. Encoded protein: CASSFPLGRPTSYEQYF.

This chain links TRBV20-1 with TRBJ2-5; no clear D gene. Trimming pared 3 bases from V and 2 bases from J, leaving 7 bases between. The CDR3 totals 12 residues. Looked up from germline, CDR1 is DFQATT and CDR2 is SNEGSKA (reference sequence). DNA of the CDR3: TGCAGTGCTAGGCCCCTACAAGAGACCCAGTACTTC. Protein: CSARPLQETQYF.

This clonotype has only a few counts. The chain has TRBV20-1 and TRBJ1-6; 7 bases align to TRBD1. Trimming took 5 bases from V and 8 from J; bases not matched to a gene: 15. The CDR3 extends over 16 amino acids. The germline gives CDR1 DFQATT, CDR2 SNEGSKA (reference sequence). Here the CDR3 reads CSAGISPGQRDSPLHF. Here the CDR3 DNA reads TGCAGTGCTGGCATCTCGCCGGGACAGCGGGATTCACCCCTCCACTTT.

V is TRBV18 and J is TRBJ2-1; 7 positions match TRBD1. The germline gives CDR1 KGHSH, CDR2 LQKENI. The junction had 4 bases not matched to a gene; V was cut back by 6 bases and J by 5 bases. This CDR3 contains 13 residues. The CDR3 nucleotides read TGTGCCAGCTCCGACGGACAGGACAATGAGCAGTTCTTC. Protein: CASSDGQDNEQFF.

V gene TRBV12-3 or TRBV12-4 combines with J gene TRBJ2-1, with 10 bases identical to TRBD2. The V segment lost 8 bases and the J segment 7 bases; nucleotides outside the gene matches: 14. The CDR3 runs 16 residues. CDR3 protein: CASSLGPAGGPNEQFF. DNA of the CDR3: TGTGCCAGCTCTTTAGGGCCAGCGGGGGGGCCAAATGAGCAGTTCTTC.

This clonotype turned up a few times. The chain carries TRBV18 and TRBJ2-3; TRBD1 might be the D (6 bases). The CDR3 consists of 19 residues. Germline CDR1 reads KGHSH; CDR2 reads LQKENI. Trimming took off 6 bases at V and 0 bases at J, with 25 bases between the two ends. CDR3 bases: TGTGCCAGCTCCCCTAAGGGGGTCAGAACCACGCTTAGCACAGATACGCAGTATTTT. This encodes CASSPKGVRTTLSTDTQYF.

The chain combines TRBV27 with TRBJ2-7; D perhaps matches TRBD1 (6 bases). CDR3 length equals 14 residues. Germline-derived CDR1 and CDR2 are MNHEY and SMNVEV (reference sequence). The ends were cut back, 3 bases at V and 3 bases at J, with 12 bases in the middle. The CDR3 DNA reads as TGTGCCAGCAGTTTTGCAGGGGAACGCTACGAGCAGTACTTC. Its protein is CASSFAGERYEQYF.

In this sample, this clonotype turned up a few times. The rearrangement joins TRBV7-3 to TRBJ2-2, with 7 bases that match TRBD2. The CDR3 runs to 16 residues. Germline CDR1 is SGHTA and CDR2 is FQGTGA. V trimming: 5 bases; J trimming: 4 bases; junction bases outside the gene matches: 10. CDR3 protein: CASSGIGSGSTGELFF. In nucleotides, the CDR3 is TGTGCCAGCAGCGGAATTGGTAGCGGGTCCACCGGGGAGCTGTTTTTT.

This clonotype has just one count. J is TRBJ2-1 and V is TRBV20-1; tentatively, D is TRBD2 (6 bases). This CDR3 region has 15 residues. The germline V gene encodes CDR1 DFQATT and CDR2 SNEGSKA (reference sequence). V shed 3 bases and J shed 3 bases, with 15 bases lying between them. CDR3 residues: CSASPGLPLYNEQFF. The CDR3 coding sequence is TGCAGTGCTAGCCCGGGACTCCCGCTCTACAATGAGCAGTTCTTC.